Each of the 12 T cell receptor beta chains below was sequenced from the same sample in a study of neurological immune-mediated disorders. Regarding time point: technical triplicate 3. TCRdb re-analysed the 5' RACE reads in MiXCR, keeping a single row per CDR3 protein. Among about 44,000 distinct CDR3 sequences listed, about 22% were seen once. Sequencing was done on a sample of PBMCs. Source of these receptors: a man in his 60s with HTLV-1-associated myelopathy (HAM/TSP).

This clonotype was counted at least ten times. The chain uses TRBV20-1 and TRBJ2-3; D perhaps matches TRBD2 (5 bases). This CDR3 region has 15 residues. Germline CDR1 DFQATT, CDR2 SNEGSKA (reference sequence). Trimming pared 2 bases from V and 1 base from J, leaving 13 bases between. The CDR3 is CSARPRGWGTDTQYF. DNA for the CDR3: TGCAGTGCTAGACCCCGCGGGTGGGGCACAGATACGCAGTATTTT.

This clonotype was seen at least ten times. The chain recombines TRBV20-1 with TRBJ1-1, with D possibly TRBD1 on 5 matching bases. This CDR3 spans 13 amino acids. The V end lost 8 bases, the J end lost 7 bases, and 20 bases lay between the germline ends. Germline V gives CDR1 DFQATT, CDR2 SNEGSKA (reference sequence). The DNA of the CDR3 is TGCAGTACTTCCCCCCAACAGGACAATGAAGCTTTCTTT. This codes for CSTSPQQDNEAFF.

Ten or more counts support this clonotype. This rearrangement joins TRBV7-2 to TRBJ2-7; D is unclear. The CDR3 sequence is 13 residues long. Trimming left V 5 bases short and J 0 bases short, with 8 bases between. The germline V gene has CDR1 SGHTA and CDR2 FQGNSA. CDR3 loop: CASSPRVSYEQYF. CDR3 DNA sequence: TGTGCCAGCAGCCCCAGAGTCTCCTACGAGCAGTACTTC.

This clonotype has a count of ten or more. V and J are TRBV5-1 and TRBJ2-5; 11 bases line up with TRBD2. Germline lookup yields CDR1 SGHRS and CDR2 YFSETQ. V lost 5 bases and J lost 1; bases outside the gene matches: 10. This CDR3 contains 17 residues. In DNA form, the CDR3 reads TGCGCCAGCAGAAGTGGGCTAGCGGGAGGCCTCCAAGAGACCCAGTACTTC. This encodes CASRSGLAGGLQETQYF.

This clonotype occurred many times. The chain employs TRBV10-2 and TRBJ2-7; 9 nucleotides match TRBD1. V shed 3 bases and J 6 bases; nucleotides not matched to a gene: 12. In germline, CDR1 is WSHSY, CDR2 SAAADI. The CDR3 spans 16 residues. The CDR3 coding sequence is TGCGCCAGCAGTGATACTGCAGGGACAGGGTCAGGCGAGCAGTACTTC. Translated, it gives CASSDTAGTGSGEQYF.

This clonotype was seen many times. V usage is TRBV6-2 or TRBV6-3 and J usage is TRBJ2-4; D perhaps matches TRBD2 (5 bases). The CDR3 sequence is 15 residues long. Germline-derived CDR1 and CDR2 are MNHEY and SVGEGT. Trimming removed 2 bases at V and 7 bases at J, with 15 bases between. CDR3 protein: CASSYPPRTGNIQYF. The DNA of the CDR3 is TGTGCCAGCAGTTACCCCCCCCGGACGGGGAACATTCAGTACTTC.

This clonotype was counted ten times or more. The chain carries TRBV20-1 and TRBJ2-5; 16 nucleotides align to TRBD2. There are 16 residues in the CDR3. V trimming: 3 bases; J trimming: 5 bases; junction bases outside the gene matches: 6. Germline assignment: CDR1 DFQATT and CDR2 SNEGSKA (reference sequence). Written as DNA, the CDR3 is TGCAGTGCTAGGGGGACTAGCGGGAGGGCCGGGGAGACCCAGTACTTC. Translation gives CSARGTSGRAGETQYF.

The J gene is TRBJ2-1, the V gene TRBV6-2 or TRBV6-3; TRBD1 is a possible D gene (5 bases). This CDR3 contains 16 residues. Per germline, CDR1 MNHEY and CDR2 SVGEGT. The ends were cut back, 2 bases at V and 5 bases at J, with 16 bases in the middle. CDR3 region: CASSYPTGSTHNEQFF. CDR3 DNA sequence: TGTGCCAGCAGTTACCCTACAGGCAGCACACACAATGAGCAGTTCTTC.

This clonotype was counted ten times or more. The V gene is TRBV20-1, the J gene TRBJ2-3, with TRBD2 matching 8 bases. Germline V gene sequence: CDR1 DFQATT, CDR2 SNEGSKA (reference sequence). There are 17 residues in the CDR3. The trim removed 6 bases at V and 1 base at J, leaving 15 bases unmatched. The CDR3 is CSARTSSPQLGTDTQYF. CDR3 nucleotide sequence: TGCAGTGCCCGGACTAGCAGCCCCCAGTTGGGCACAGATACGCAGTATTTT.

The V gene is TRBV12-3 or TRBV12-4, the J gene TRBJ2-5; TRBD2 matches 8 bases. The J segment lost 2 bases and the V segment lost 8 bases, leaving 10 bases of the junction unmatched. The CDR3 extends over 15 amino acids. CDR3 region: CASLRGGALQETQYF. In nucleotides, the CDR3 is TGTGCCAGCCTCCGGGGGGGGGCACTACAAGAGACCCAGTACTTC.

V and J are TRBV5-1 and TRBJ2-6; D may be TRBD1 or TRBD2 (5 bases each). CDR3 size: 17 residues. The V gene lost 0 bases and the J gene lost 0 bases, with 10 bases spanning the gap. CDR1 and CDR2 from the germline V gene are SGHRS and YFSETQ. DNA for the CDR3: TGCGCCAGCAGCTTGGGGGGACCGAGCTCTGGGGCCAACGTCCTGACTTTC. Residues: CASSLGGPSSGANVLTF.

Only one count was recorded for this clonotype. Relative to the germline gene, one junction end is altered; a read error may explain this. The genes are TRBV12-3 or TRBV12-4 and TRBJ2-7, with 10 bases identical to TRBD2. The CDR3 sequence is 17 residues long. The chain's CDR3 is CVSSLSSGSWYSYEQYF. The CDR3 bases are TGTGTCAGCAGTTTATCTAGCGGGAGTTGGTACTCCTACGAGCAGTACTTC.